The entry that follows covers one T cell receptor beta chain sequence. The antigen remains unidentified. J gave up 2 bases and V 5 bases, and 8 bases lay outside the gene matches. The V gene's germline CDR1 is SGHVS and CDR2 FNYEAQ. This CDR3 comprises 15 residues. Data came from immunoSEQ multiplex PCR; TCRdb stores just in-frame clones and leaves some out. The table lists 55,000 to 70,000 clones, roughly 85% of them singletons, with approximately 10% in the top ten. This specimen comes from a study of OX40 agonist ivuxolimab in advanced cancers. Study background: Patients got intravenous ivuxolimab at 0.01 to 10 mg/kg every 2 weeks. Overall study results and limits: No determination was made of the antigen specificity of the expanded peripheral T cells. CD8+ T cells (on average) carried more expanded clones than CD4+ T cells.

This TCR came from an adult with an advanced solid tumor such as melanoma, head and neck, liver or kidney cancer. The sample in question was CD4+ or CD8+ T cells sorted from blood, obtained in a trial of the OX40 agonist ivuxolimab. The genes are TRBV7-6 and TRBJ2-5; 7 bases match TRBD1. CDR3 residues: CASSPAGTAQETQYF. As DNA, the CDR3 is TGTGCCAGCAGCCCAGCCGGGACAGCTCAAGAGACCCAGTACTTC.